This TCR beta chain was retrieved from a study of vaccination and CD4 T cells after COVID-19. Remarks on this clonotype: The antigen remains undetermined.

The Oncomine TCR Beta short-read assay sequenced DNA from cultured CD4+ T cells. TCRdb independently ran MiXCR on the PCR reads; one entry per CDR3 protein. The sample holds 9,100 or so distinct CDR3 sequences, 32% seen once. Germline CDR1 SGHRS, CDR2 YFSETQ. This CDR3 comprises 14 residues. V lost 0 bases to trimming and J lost 4 bases, with 10 bases between them. The treatment was: 10-day PBMC culture with coronavirus spike peptide pools or control peptides (ViraFEST assay). The specimen was cultured CD4+ T cells from blood. V is TRBV5-1 and J is TRBJ1-1, with a tentative D call TRBD1 (6 bases). The sequence was collected from a human donor with COVID-19. CDR3 sequence reads: CASSLARGRTEAFF. In DNA form, the CDR3 reads TGCGCCAGCAGCTTGGCCAGGGGACGCACTGAAGCTTTCTTT.